The 14 T cell receptor beta chains reported below all come from one sample, sequenced in a study of cytomegalovirus exposure and HLA in healthy donors. A multiplex PCR was run with 60 Vbeta primers and 13 Jbeta primers. Libraries were prepared by immunoSEQ multiplex PCR; TCRdb keeps only in-frame clonotypes and omits some of them. This sample yields 150,000 to 200,000 clones, of which 60% to 85% are seen a single time; about 2.7% belongs to the top ten. Sequencing was carried out using PBMCs. Every receptor here comes from a woman in her forties or fifties in good health and CMV-seropositive.

This chain joins TRBV5-1 and TRBJ1-4; 8 bases align to TRBD1. Germline CDR1 is SGHRS and CDR2 is YFSETQ. Trimming took 4 bases from V and 4 from J; bases not matched to a gene: 3. This CDR3 region has 14 residues. The CDR3 DNA reads as TGCGCCAGCAGCACGGGACAGGTTAATGAAAAACTGTTTTTT. It yields the protein CASSTGQVNEKLFF.

The sample holds a few counts of this clone. This chain connects TRBV2 to TRBJ2-7; 10 nucleotides agree with TRBD2. CDR1 and CDR2 from the germline V gene are SNHLY and FYNNEI. The CDR3 has 15 residues. Losses at the gene ends were 0 bases for V and 4 bases for J; bases not matched to a gene: 3. The CDR3 DNA is TGTGCCAGCAGTGAAGCAGCGGGGGGGTTTTACGAGCAGTACTTC. It specifies CASSEAAGGFYEQYF.

V gene TRBV11-2 combines with J gene TRBJ1-6; no clear D. Germline assignment: CDR1 SGHAT and CDR2 FQNNGV. With 7 bases removed from V and 1 base from J, the gap between germline ends came to 8 bases. The CDR3 runs to 14 residues. The CDR3 is CASTTGSYNSPLHF. Written as DNA, the CDR3 is TGTGCCAGCACTACGGGATCCTATAATTCACCCCTCCACTTT.

This clone was detected once. The chain carries TRBV27 and TRBJ2-1, with D possibly being TRBD2 (5 bases). The V and J ends lost 3 bases and 9 bases respectively, with 9 bases between them. CDR1 MNHEY and CDR2 SMNVEV come from the germline V gene (reference sequence). CDR3 length: 12 amino acids. CDR3 sequence reads: CASSFLAGEQFF. In DNA form, the CDR3 reads TGTGCCAGCAGTTTTCTAGCTGGTGAGCAGTTCTTC.

The CDR3 loop reads CASSRRRVKDLTDTQYF. In DNA, the CDR3 is TGTGCCAGCAGCCGACGGAGGGTCAAAGACCTCACAGATACGCAGTATTTT. The J gene is TRBJ2-3, the V gene TRBV27, with D possibly matching TRBD2 (6 bases). The germline V and J ends were trimmed by 6 bases and 2 bases, with 21 bases remaining between them. The CDR3 totals 17 residues. Per the germline V gene, CDR1 is MNHEY and CDR2 is SMNVEV (reference sequence).

The table lists this clone with a count of one. The gene calls are TRBV5-6 and TRBJ1-1; no definite D call. The germline gives CDR1 SGHDT, CDR2 YYEEEE. Trimming took off 4 bases at V and 7 bases at J, with 8 bases between the two ends. CDR3 size: 11 residues. CDR3 sequence: CASSLGSEAFF. The CDR3 bases are TGTGCCAGCAGCCTAGGCAGTGAAGCTTTCTTT.

In its sample, this clone was seen a few times. The DNA for the CDR3 is TGTGCCTGGAGTAAGGGGGCTGGAAACACCATATATTTT. Its protein is CAWSKGAGNTIYF. The rearrangement uses TRBV30 and TRBJ1-3; D is possibly TRBD1 (6 bases). The CDR3 consists of 13 residues. Germline assignment: CDR1 GTSNPN and CDR2 SVGIG (reference sequence). V gave up 2 bases and J gave up 2 bases, with 7 bases separating them.

This clone was seen a handful of times. The J gene is TRBJ1-1, the V gene TRBV5-8; D not resolved. The V end lost 4 bases, the J end lost 1 base, and 17 bases lay between the germline ends. The germline CDR1 and CDR2 sequences are SGHTS and YDEGEE. This CDR3 is built from 16 residues. CDR3 protein: CASSPKTPRRNTEAFF. The DNA for the CDR3 is TGTGCCAGCAGCCCCAAGACTCCCCGACGGAACACTGAAGCTTTCTTT.

The V call is TRBV9, the J call TRBJ1-2, with 9 bases that match TRBD1. The CDR3 is made up of 12 amino acids. CDR1 SGDLS and CDR2 YYNGEE come from the germline V gene. Trimming cost V 6 bases and J 4 bases; bases outside gene matches: 1. CDR3 sequence (DNA): TGTGCCAGCACGGGACAGGGCTATGGCTACACCTTC. It is translated as CASTGQGYGYTF.

The chain employs TRBV5-1 and TRBJ2-7; TRBD2 aligns across 7 bases. The CDR3 is 14 amino acids. The V and J ends lost 3 bases and 0 bases, in that order; junction bases with no gene match: 3. Germline V gene data show CDR1 as SGHRS and CDR2 as YFSETQ. Here the CDR3 reads CASSSGGNSYEQYF. As DNA, the CDR3 is TGCGCCAGCAGCTCGGGGGGTAACTCCTACGAGCAGTACTTC.

The chain carries TRBV2 and TRBJ2-7, with 9 nucleotides matching TRBD1. The CDR3 spans 14 residues. J lost 0 bases, V lost 8 bases, and 5 bases had no gene match. Germline values: CDR1 SNHLY, CDR2 FYNNEI. Here the CDR3 reads CASVRDRVSYEQYF. CDR3 nucleotides: TGTGCCAGCGTCCGGGACAGGGTCTCCTACGAGCAGTACTTC.

The chain couples TRBV6-1 to TRBJ1-1, with D possibly matching TRBD1 (5 bases). Germline loops: CDR1 MNHNS, CDR2 SASEGT. The CDR3 loop spans 14 amino acids. V gave up 6 bases and J gave up 1 base, with 12 bases separating them. The chain's CDR3 is CASRRGQQNTEAFF. The CDR3 bases are TGTGCCAGCAGAAGGGGTCAGCAGAACACTGAAGCTTTCTTT.

This clone has only a few counts. This rearrangement joins TRBV25-1 to TRBJ2-7; TRBD2 is a possible D gene (6 bases). The CDR3 contains 13 residues. Germline V gene data show CDR1 as MGHDK and CDR2 as SYGVNS. V was trimmed by 5 bases and J by 1 base, leaving 9 bases between them. CDR3: CASSWAGSYEQYF. CDR3 coding DNA: TGTGCCAGCAGTTGGGCGGGATCCTACGAGCAGTACTTC.

V gene TRBV6-1 combines with J gene TRBJ1-2, with D tentatively TRBD1 (6 bases). Germline CDR1 is MNHNS and CDR2 is SASEGT. V was cut by 1 base and J by 5 bases, with 14 bases left in between. CDR3 length: 15 residues. The CDR3 DNA reads TGTGCCAGCAGTGAAGGGTTTGGGGGGGCATATGGCTACACCTTC. Translation: CASSEGFGGAYGYTF.